The following is a TCR beta chain sequence with its context. Its matching antigen is unknown. Authors' methods: ImmunoSEQ junction-only sequences lacked quality scores, so their filtering differed. TCRdb keeps only in-frame clones here, not all; method: immunoSEQ multiplex PCR. V, J and clone size reflect that table, while D and trimming were determined from the DNA. Here the sample spans some 1 million clones, 60% to 80% being singletons. The sample originates from a study of shared clonotypes between healthy human individuals. The study's findings and limits: Four donors shared approximately 5% of their naive CD4 clonotypes.

The sequence derives from a young man in good health. The sequenced sample was memory CD4+ T cells sorted from blood. Subset specified: CD45RA-negative fraction.

This CDR3 is CASGRQGSYYNEQFF. CDR3 in DNA: TGTGCCAGCGGTCGTCAGGGGTCCTACTACAATGAGCAGTTCTTC. This chain joins TRBV6-1 and TRBJ2-1, with D perhaps TRBD1 (6 bases). The CDR3 is 15 amino acids. The V and J ends lost 8 bases and 3 bases respectively, with 17 bases between them. Germline CDR1 reads MNHNS; CDR2 reads SASEGT.